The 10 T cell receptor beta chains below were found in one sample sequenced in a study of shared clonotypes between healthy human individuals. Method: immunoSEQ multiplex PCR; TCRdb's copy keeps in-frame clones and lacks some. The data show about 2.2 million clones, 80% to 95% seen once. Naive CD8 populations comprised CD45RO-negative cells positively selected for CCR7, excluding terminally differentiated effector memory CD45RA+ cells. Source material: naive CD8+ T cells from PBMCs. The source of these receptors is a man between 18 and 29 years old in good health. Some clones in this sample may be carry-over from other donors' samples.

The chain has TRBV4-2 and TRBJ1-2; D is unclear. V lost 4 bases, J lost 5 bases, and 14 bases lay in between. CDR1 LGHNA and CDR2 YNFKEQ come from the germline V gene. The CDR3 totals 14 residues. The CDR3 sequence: CASSPGLNSYGYTF. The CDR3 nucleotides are TGTGCCAGCAGCCCCGGATTAAACAGTTATGGCTACACCTTC.

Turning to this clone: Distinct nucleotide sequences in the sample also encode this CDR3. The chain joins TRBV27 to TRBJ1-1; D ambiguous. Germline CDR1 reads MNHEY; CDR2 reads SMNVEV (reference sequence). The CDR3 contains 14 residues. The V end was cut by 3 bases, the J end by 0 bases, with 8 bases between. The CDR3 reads CASSLLGMNTEAFF. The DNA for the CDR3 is TGTGCCAGCAGTTTGTTGGGGATGAACACTGAAGCTTTCTTT.

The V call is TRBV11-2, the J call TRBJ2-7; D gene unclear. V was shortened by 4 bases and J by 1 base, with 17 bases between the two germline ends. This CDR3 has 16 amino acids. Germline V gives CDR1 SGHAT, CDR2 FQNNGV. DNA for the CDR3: TGTGCCAGCAGCTCCAGCTACCGGGTAGTTTCCTACGAGCAGTACTTC. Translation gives CASSSSYRVVSYEQYF.

CDR3: CATRGRSSYNEQFF. The CDR3 DNA is TGTGCCACCCGAGGGAGGAGCTCCTACAATGAGCAGTTCTTC. This rearrangement joins TRBV2 to TRBJ2-1, with D possibly being TRBD2 (6 bases). Trimming removed 10 bases from V and 0 bases from J, with 13 bases in between. The V gene's germline CDR1 is SNHLY and CDR2 FYNNEI. CDR3 length: 14 amino acids.

The CDR3 DNA reads as TGCGCCAGCAGCTTTACCAGGGGTGACACTGAAGCTTTCTTT. The encoded protein is CASSFTRGDTEAFF. The chain couples TRBV5-1 to TRBJ1-1, with TRBD1 as a possible D gene (6 bases). Germline V gives CDR1 SGHRS, CDR2 YFSETQ. There are 14 residues in the CDR3. Trimming took off 2 bases at V and 3 bases at J, with 11 bases between the two ends.

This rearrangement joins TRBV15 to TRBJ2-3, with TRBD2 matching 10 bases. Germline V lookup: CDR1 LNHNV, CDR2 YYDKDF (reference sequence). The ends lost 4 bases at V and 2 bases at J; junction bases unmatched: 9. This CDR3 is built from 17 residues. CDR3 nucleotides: TGTGCCACCAGCATCACCCTAGCGGGAGCCCCCACAGATACGCAGTATTTT. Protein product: CATSITLAGAPTDTQYF.

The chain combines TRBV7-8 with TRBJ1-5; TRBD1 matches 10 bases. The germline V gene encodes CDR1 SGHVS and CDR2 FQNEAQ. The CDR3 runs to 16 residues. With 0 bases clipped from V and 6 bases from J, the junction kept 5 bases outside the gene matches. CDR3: CASSLATGTGVQPQHF. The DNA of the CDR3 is TGTGCCAGCAGCTTAGCTACCGGGACAGGGGTTCAGCCCCAGCATTTT. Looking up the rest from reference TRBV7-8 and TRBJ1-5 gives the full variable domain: GAGVSQSPRYKVAKRGQDVALRCDPISGHVSLFWYQQALGQGPEFLTYFQNEAQLDKSGLPSDRFFAERPEGSVSTLKIQRTQQEDSAVYLCASSLATGTGVQPQHFGDGTRLSIL.

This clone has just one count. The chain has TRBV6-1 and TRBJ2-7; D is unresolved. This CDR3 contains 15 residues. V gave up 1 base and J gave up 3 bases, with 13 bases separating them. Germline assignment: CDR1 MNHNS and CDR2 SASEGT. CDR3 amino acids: CASSEEADERYEQYF. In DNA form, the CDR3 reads TGTGCCAGCAGTGAAGAGGCGGATGAACGCTACGAGCAGTACTTC.

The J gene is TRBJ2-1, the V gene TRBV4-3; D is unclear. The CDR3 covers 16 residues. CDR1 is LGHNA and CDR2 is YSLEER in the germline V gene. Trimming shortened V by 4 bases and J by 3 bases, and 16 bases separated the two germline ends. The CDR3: CASSPFMKGLYNEQFF. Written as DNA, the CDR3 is TGCGCCAGCAGCCCCTTTATGAAGGGCCTCTACAATGAGCAGTTCTTC.

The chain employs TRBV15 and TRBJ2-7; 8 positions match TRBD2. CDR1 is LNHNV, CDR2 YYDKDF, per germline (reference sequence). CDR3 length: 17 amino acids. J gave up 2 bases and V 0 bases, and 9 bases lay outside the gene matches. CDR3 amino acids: CATSRDRASGLPYEQYF. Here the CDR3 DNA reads TGTGCCACCAGCAGAGATCGGGCTAGCGGGCTACCCTACGAGCAGTACTTC.